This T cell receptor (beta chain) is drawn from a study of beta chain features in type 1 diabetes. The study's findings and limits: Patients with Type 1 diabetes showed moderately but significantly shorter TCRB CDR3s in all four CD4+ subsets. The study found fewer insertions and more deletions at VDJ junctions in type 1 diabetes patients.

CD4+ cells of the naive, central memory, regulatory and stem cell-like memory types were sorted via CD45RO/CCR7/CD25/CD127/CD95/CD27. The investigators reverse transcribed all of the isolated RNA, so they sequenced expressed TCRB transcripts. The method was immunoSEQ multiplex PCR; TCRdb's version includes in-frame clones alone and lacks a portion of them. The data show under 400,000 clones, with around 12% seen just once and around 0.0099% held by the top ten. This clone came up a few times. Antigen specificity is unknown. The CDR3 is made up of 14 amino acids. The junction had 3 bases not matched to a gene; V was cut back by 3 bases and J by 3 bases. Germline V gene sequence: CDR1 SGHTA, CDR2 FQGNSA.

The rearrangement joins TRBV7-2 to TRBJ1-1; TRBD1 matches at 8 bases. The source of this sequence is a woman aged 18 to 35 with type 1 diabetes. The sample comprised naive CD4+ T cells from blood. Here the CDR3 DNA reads TGTGCCAGCAGCTTGGCAGGGGGCTACACTGAAGCTTTCTTT. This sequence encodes CASSLAGGYTEAFF.